This is a list of T cell receptor beta chains from one sample in a study of blood T cell repertoires in COVID-19. Data came from immunoSEQ multiplex PCR; TCRdb stores just in-frame clones and leaves some out. This table holds approximately 26,000 clones, 70% to 85% found once. The specimen was peripheral blood. The receptors were sampled from a man older than 75 with active or convalescent COVID-19. Each CDR3 is given without its conserved first and last residue. The order of the fields is J gene, V gene, CDR3 protein.

TRBJ2-7 | TRBV3-1/TRBV3-2 | ASSQGGGSSYEQY
TRBJ2-1 | TRBV28 | ASRSINEQF
TRBJ1-5 | TRBV16 | ASSQSDFAGRPQH
TRBJ2-5 | TRBV21-1 | ASSKRVRDRELETQY
TRBJ2-3 | TRBV7-9 | ASSLEGGRADTQY
TRBJ2-1 | TRBV24-1 | ATSDPRLAGDNNEQF
TRBJ1-1 | TRBV11-1 | ASGERNTEAF
TRBJ2-4 | TRBV6-5 | ASSWGLAKNIQY
TRBJ2-2 | TRBV19 | ASSISWSQGGELF
TRBJ1-3 | TRBV2 | ASRARVSAAGNTIY
TRBJ1-1 | TRBV28 | ASMKSGTPDTEAF
TRBJ1-5 | TRBV18 | ASSPGQGSYQPQH
TRBJ2-7 | TRBV27 | ASSRPGTSAAEQY
TRBJ2-1 | TRBV7-9 | ASSLTLGQGNNEQF
TRBJ1-1 | TRBV19 | ASSIGSVRTEAF
TRBJ2-2 | TRBV28 | ASSSGTRITGELF
TRBJ2-5 | TRBV9 | ASSPGAGNQETQY
TRBJ1-2 | TRBV12-3/TRBV12-4 | ASSFVGHGYT
TRBJ1-1 | TRBV15 | ATSRANRGSEAF
TRBJ1-5 | TRBV18 | ASSTTGDQPQH
TRBJ1-1 | TRBV5-4 | ASSPGDTRSTEAF
TRBJ2-1 | TRBV3-1/TRBV3-2 | ASSQDLAGGSYNEQF
TRBJ1-5 | TRBV5-5 | ASMAVASNQPQH
TRBJ2-7 | TRBV27 | ASSLTGTGLYEQY
TRBJ1-4 | TRBV9 | ASSLGTGGGSVEKLF
TRBJ2-7 | TRBV5-1 | ASSSGGAPFEQY
TRBJ2-7 | TRBV6-5 | ASRRVEGSYEQY
TRBJ1-1 | TRBV28 | ASTLSQGGTEAF
TRBJ1-2 | TRBV20-1 | SASGDMASSGYT
TRBJ1-3 | TRBV7-9 | ASSLGGGSGNTIY
TRBJ1-1 | TRBV12-3/TRBV12-4 | ASSLGGLNEAF
TRBJ2-2 | TRBV11-1 | ASSLAAGTVNTGELF
TRBJ1-4 | TRBV5-1 | ASSPGQGGEKYEKLF
TRBJ2-1 | TRBV5-1 | ASSPRGGDSYNEQF
TRBJ2-3 | TRBV15 | ATSLEGGGRGDTQY
TRBJ2-3 | TRBV20-1 | SASKAGGADTQY
TRBJ2-5 | TRBV7-9 | ASSKDGTVGGETQY
TRBJ1-2 | TRBV7-8 | ASSLAPRQSGGYT
TRBJ2-7 | TRBV9 | ASSGTSGGTYEQY
TRBJ2-2 | TRBV5-6 | ASSFSGVWAGELF
TRBJ1-6 | TRBV5-4 | ASSLDPGTYNSPLH
TRBJ2-1 | TRBV6-1 | ASSEAPGYNEQF
TRBJ2-7 | TRBV5-1 | ASSYRFGISYEQY
TRBJ1-1 | TRBV3-1/TRBV3-2 | ASSQGLNTEAF
TRBJ2-7 | TRBV28 | ASSPPRRSNYEQY
TRBJ1-5 | TRBV6-5 | ASKAGEFQPQH
TRBJ2-5 | TRBV4-1 | ASRQSGGSQETQY
TRBJ2-3 | TRBV4-2 | ASSQDGSTDTQY
TRBJ2-7 | TRBV28 | ASSSRGLEQY
TRBJ2-7 | TRBV5-1 | ASQTAQGDEQY
TRBJ2-5 | TRBV24-1 | ATSDRQGRETQY
TRBJ2-1 | TRBV5-1 | ASSLRTSGYNEQF
TRBJ1-1 | TRBV13 | ASSLSWGRGGNTEAF
TRBJ1-2 | TRBV18 | ASSFYNRGSNYGYT
TRBJ1-4 | TRBV4-1 | ASSQGAHTTNEKLF
TRBJ1-3 | TRBV6-6 | ASSQLGRDSGNTIY
TRBJ2-7 | TRBV3-1/TRBV3-2 | ASSLSGGPYEQY
TRBJ2-3 | TRBV27 | ASSRSGRVGTDTQY
TRBJ2-1 | TRBV28 | ASRGLAGRSYNEQF